The present entry profiles one TCR beta chain with its context. In the study's own analysis: The authors estimated nucleated cell counts from reference gene primer amplification. Sequencing was performed with immunoSEQ multiplex PCR; in TCRdb, only in-frame clones are kept and a portion is missing. The V and J calls and the clone size are those of that table, but D and trimming were determined from the DNA. The data show 120,000 or so clones, with around 90% seen just once and 7% to 9% held by the top ten. The data originate from a study of blood T cell repertoires in COVID-19. Study context: COVID-19 samples from acute and convalescent phases originated in the United States, Italy and Spain. T cells, B-cell-depleted T cells, or PBMCs supplied cDNA or gDNA.

The length of the CDR3 is 14 residues. The V gene's germline CDR1 is MNHEY and CDR2 SMNVEV (reference sequence). V lost 3 bases, J lost 3 bases, and 4 bases stayed unmatched. The sequence derives from a human donor in a cohort sampled during active COVID-19. This rearrangement joins TRBV27 to TRBJ2-7; TRBD1 agrees at 8 bases. The sample comprised peripheral blood. The CDR3 is CASSFGQGFYEQYF. The CDR3 bases are TGTGCCAGCAGTTTCGGACAGGGTTTCTACGAGCAGTACTTC.